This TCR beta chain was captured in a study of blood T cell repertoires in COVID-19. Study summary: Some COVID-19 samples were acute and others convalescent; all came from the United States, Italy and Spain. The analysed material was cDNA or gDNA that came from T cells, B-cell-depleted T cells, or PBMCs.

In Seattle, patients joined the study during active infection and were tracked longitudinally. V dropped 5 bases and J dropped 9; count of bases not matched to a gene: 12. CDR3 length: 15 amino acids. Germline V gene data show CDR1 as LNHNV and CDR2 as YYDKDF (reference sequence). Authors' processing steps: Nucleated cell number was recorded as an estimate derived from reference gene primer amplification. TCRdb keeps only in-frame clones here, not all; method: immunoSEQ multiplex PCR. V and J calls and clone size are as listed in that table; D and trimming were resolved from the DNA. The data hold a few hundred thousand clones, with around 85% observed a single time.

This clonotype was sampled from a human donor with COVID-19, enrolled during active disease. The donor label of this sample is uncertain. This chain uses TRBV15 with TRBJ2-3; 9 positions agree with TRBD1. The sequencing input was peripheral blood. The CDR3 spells CATSPGGQGLDTQYF. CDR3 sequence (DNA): TGTGCCACCAGCCCAGGGGGACAGGGCCTGGACACGCAGTATTTT.